This T cell receptor beta chain was documented in a study of immune evolution from preneoplasia to lung adenocarcinoma. The CDR3 runs to 20 residues. Study-wide results and limits: Top clone frequencies peaked in normal lung, apparently declining through invasive adenocarcinoma. Later-stage lesions seemingly showed higher T cell density and diversity than normal lung.

Sequenced by immunoSEQ multiplex PCR; TCRdb stores in-frame clones only, minus some. The profile covers about 8,000 clones, with 80% appearing a single time and more than 5.5% taken by the ten largest. To note about this clone: Its antigen is not identified.

This chain uses TRBV21-1 with TRBJ1-4; the table assigns TRBD1, which was not confirmed against the DNA. TRBV21-1 is a pseudogene segment. The receptor comes from a person in their 70s with lung adenocarcinoma. The sample comprised FFPE adjacent normal lung tissue. Written as DNA, the CDR3 is TGTGCCAGCAGCAAAAGAGGACCCAGAGGGGGCTTGCGAACTAATGAAAAACTGTTTTTT. Translation gives CASSKRGPRGGLRTNEKLFF.